Listed here are 20 T cell receptor beta chains from one sample, sequenced in a study of OX40 agonist ivuxolimab in advanced cancers. Here immunoSEQ multiplex PCR was the method, and the copy in TCRdb shows in-frame clones only, minus some. The sample carries about 72,000 clones, about 90% recorded once. Specimen: CD4+ or CD8+ T cells sorted from blood, collected in a trial of the OX40 agonist ivuxolimab. These receptors were collected from an adult with an advanced solid tumor such as melanoma, head and neck, liver or kidney cancer.

This chain joins TRBV9 and TRBJ1-1; the D is unclear. Looked up from germline, CDR1 is SGDLS and CDR2 is YYNGEE. V was shortened by 0 bases and J by 2 bases, with 14 bases between the two germline ends. The CDR3 length is 16 residues. The CDR3 loop is CASSVEGGIPNTEAFF. The CDR3, as DNA: TGTGCCAGCAGCGTAGAAGGCGGAATCCCTAACACTGAAGCTTTCTTT.

The rearrangement uses TRBV6-5 and TRBJ1-5; D call uncertain. The CDR3 sequence is 13 residues long. Germline V CDR1 and CDR2: MNHEY, SVGAGI. V lost 6 bases and J 5 bases, leaving 11 bases between the germline ends. The CDR3, as DNA: TGTGCCAGCAGGATGAAGAGGGATCAGCCCCAGCATTTT. It encodes CASRMKRDQPQHF.

This clone was seen only a few times. For the CDR3, the DNA is TGTGCCAGCAGTGAAAGATGGAGGGATGAGCAGTTCTTC. Translated: CASSERWRDEQFF. The rearrangement uses TRBV6-1 and TRBJ2-1, with a tentative D call TRBD2 (6 bases). The V gene's germline CDR1 is MNHNS and CDR2 SASEGT. The CDR3 totals 13 residues. V lost 2 bases and J 8 bases, leaving 10 bases between the germline ends.

The gene calls are TRBV10-3 and TRBJ2-1, with 12 bases matching TRBD2. The CDR3 totals 16 residues. The V segment lost 2 bases and the J segment 2 bases; nucleotides outside the gene matches: 1. Germline V lookup: CDR1 ENHRY, CDR2 SYGVKD. The DNA for the CDR3 is TGTGCCATCAGTGAGGCTAGCGGGAGGGCCTACAATGAGCAGTTCTTC. This codes for CAISEASGRAYNEQFF.

V gene TRBV7-6 combines with J gene TRBJ2-1; possible D gene TRBD2, 5 bases. The CDR3 covers 14 residues. CDR1 is SGHVS and CDR2 is FNYEAQ in the germline V gene. V was trimmed by 3 bases and J by 7 bases, leaving 13 bases between them. The CDR3 nucleotides read TGTGCCAGCAGCTTCGAGTATGGCGGGAATGAGCAGTTCTTC. It codes for CASSFEYGGNEQFF.

For the CDR3, the DNA is TGTGCCAGCAGCGTAGGCGGTCACTTCGGAAATTACGAGCAGTACTTC. It encodes CASSVGGHFGNYEQYF. The chain uses TRBV9 and TRBJ2-7; D remains unclear. Germline V gene lookup returns CDR1 SGDLS and CDR2 YYNGEE. The CDR3 is 16 amino acids. Trimming removed 0 bases at V and 4 bases at J, with 17 bases between.

The V gene is TRBV9, the J gene TRBJ1-2; D ambiguous. Germline V gene lookup returns CDR1 SGDLS and CDR2 YYNGEE. The V gene lost 4 bases and the J gene lost 8 bases, with 12 bases spanning the gap. CDR3 length: 12 amino acids. DNA of the CDR3: TGTGCCAGCAGCCCACTTTGGGCGGGCTACACCTTC. Protein: CASSPLWAGYTF.

The chain uses TRBV19 and TRBJ2-3; 8 bases fit TRBD2. Germline CDR1 LNHDA, CDR2 SQIVND (reference sequence). This CDR3 has 14 amino acids. V lost 9 bases and J lost 1; bases outside the gene matches: 6. The CDR3 DNA follows: TGTGCCAGCCGTCTAGCGGGCGGCACAGATACGCAGTATTTT. Its protein is CASRLAGGTDTQYF.

The rearrangement links TRBV4-1 to TRBJ2-1, with 8 bases fitting TRBD1. The junction had 4 bases not matched to a gene; V was cut back by 3 bases and J by 3 bases. The CDR3 sequence is 15 residues long. Germline CDR1 and CDR2: MGHRA and YSYEKL. The CDR3 region is CASSHPGTGYNEQFF. As DNA, the CDR3 is TGCGCCAGCAGCCACCCCGGGACAGGCTACAATGAGCAGTTCTTC.

The chain employs TRBV12-5 and TRBJ2-1, with 9 bases identical to TRBD2. Trimming at V came to 6 bases and at J to 4 bases, leaving 13 bases not matched to a gene. This CDR3 comprises 17 residues. In germline, CDR1 is LGHNT, CDR2 FRNRAP. Written as DNA, the CDR3 is TGTGCTAGTGGACTGGGGCTACTAGCGGGCGAATACAATGAGCAGTTCTTC. This translates into CASGLGLLAGEYNEQFF.

This clone was counted a few times. The chain uses TRBV6-1 and TRBJ2-7; no definite D call. This CDR3 is built from 11 residues. V lost 6 bases to trimming and J lost 2 bases, with 5 bases between them. CDR1 and CDR2 (germline): MNHNS, SASEGT. CDR3 in amino acids: CASRNAYEQYF. CDR3 coding DNA: TGTGCCAGCAGGAACGCCTACGAGCAGTACTTC.

The rearrangement joins TRBV28 to TRBJ1-1; TRBD1 matches at 7 bases. Looked up from germline, CDR1 is MDHEN and CDR2 is SYDVKM. Losses at the gene ends were 2 bases for V and 2 bases for J; bases not matched to a gene: 2. CDR3 size: 14 residues. The CDR3 reads CASSLEGANTEAFF. CDR3 bases: TGTGCCAGCAGTTTAGAGGGGGCCAACACTGAAGCTTTCTTT.

The chain joins TRBV7-9 to TRBJ1-5; TRBD1 matches 10 bases. From germline, CDR1 is SEHNR and CDR2 FQNEAQ (reference sequence). The junction had 3 bases not matched to a gene; V was cut back by 5 bases and J by 5 bases. This CDR3 is 14 amino acids long. Here the CDR3 DNA reads TGTGCCAGCAGCCCCGGGACAGGGGATCAGCCCCAGCATTTT. Translating gives CASSPGTGDQPQHF. Drawing the rest from reference TRBV7-9 and TRBJ1-5, the complete variable domain is DTGVSQNPRHKITKRGQNVTFRCDPISEHNRLYWYRQTLGQGPEFLTYFQNEAQLEKSRLLSDRFSAERPKGSFSTLEIQRTEQGDSAMYLCASSPGTGDQPQHFGDGTRLSIL.

The chain employs TRBV2 and TRBJ2-1, with D possibly TRBD1 on 6 matching bases. The CDR3 loop spans 13 amino acids. Trimming took off 6 bases at V and 10 bases at J, with 16 bases between the two ends. Germline V gene lookup returns CDR1 SNHLY and CDR2 FYNNEI. In nucleotides, the CDR3 is TGTGCCAGCAGAAAAGAACAGGGATGGGAGCAGTTCTTC. It is translated as CASRKEQGWEQFF.

V gene TRBV5-4 combines with J gene TRBJ2-7, with D possibly matching TRBD2 (5 bases). V gave up 0 bases and J gave up 5 bases, with 9 bases separating them. CDR1 is SGHNT and CDR2 is YYREEE in the germline V gene (reference sequence). The CDR3 is made up of 13 amino acids. Here the CDR3 reads CASSLAGRDEQYF. The CDR3 DNA reads TGTGCCAGCAGCTTGGCGGGAAGAGACGAGCAGTACTTC.

The chain recombines TRBV4-2 with TRBJ2-1, with 9 positions matching TRBD2. The CDR3 has 15 amino acids. V lost 4 bases to trimming and J lost 2 bases; unmatched junction nucleotides: 3. From germline, CDR1 is LGHNA and CDR2 YNFKEQ. The CDR3 loop reads CASSLAGEAYNEQFF. The DNA for the CDR3 is TGTGCCAGCAGCCTAGCGGGGGAAGCCTACAATGAGCAGTTCTTC.

This sequence joins TRBV28 and TRBJ1-1, with D maybe TRBD1 (6 bases). Germline CDR1 reads MDHEN; CDR2 reads SYDVKM. The CDR3 is made up of 15 amino acids. V gave up 4 bases and J gave up 1 base, with 13 bases separating them. CDR3 protein: CASSSTGKWNTEAFF. DNA of the CDR3: TGTGCCAGCAGTTCGACAGGTAAATGGAACACTGAAGCTTTCTTT.

The chain uses TRBV9 and TRBJ1-2; D unresolved. Trimming cost V 3 bases and J 7 bases, with 13 bases left between them. The CDR3 has 13 amino acids. CDR1 SGDLS and CDR2 YYNGEE come from the germline V gene. CDR3 amino acids: CASSAEGASGYTF. For the CDR3, the DNA is TGTGCCAGCAGCGCCGAGGGTGCCAGTGGCTACACCTTC.

This chain joins TRBV14 and TRBJ2-5; D tentatively fits TRBD1 or TRBD2 (6 bases each). V lost 4 bases and J 4 bases, leaving 10 bases between the germline ends. CDR3 length: 13 amino acids. Germline V CDR1 and CDR2: SGHDN, FVKESK. This CDR3 reads CASSRGGRETQYF. Here the CDR3 DNA reads TGTGCCAGCAGCCGAGGGGGGAGAGAGACCCAGTACTTC.

The chain has TRBV28 and TRBJ2-6, with 8 bases identical to TRBD1. The germline V gene has CDR1 MDHEN and CDR2 SYDVKM. The J segment lost 2 bases and the V segment lost 7 bases, leaving 16 bases of the junction unmatched. The length of the CDR3 is 19 residues. Written as DNA, the CDR3 is TGTGCCAGCACCCGCCTGGCAGGGGGCTATGGTGCTGGGGCCAACGTCCTGACTTTC. This gives the protein CASTRLAGGYGAGANVLTF.